This T cell receptor beta chain emerged from a study of low-dose radiotherapy and immunotherapy resistance in tumors. Background on the study: Once cycle 1 day 1 began, patients took oral aspirin 300 mg daily for four cycles.

This clonotype was picked up many times. The CDR3 loop spans 15 amino acids. First-strand cDNA used TRAV- and TRBV-specific primers, covering alpha and beta chains. It was with a constant-region primer and a V-primer adapter that TCRs were amplified over roughly 18 PCR cycles. It was by in vitro transcription that isolated mRNA was amplified. Each CDR3 protein gets one entry after TCRdb re-called the reads with MiXCR. The repertoire holds tens of thousands of distinct CDR3 sequences, with over 15% as singletons. Time point specified: before trial treatment. The receptor was derived from a male donor with prostate cancer. This rearrangement joins TRBV21-1 to TRBJ2-7; the table's D gene call, TRBD1, was not cross checked with the DNA. TRBV21-1 is assigned pseudogene status. The specimen comprised PBMCs, sampled before treatment. The CDR3 nucleotides are TGTGCCAGCAGCCACCGGGACAGGGAGGACTACGAGCAGTACTTC. This gives the protein CASSHRDREDYEQYF.